This T cell receptor (beta chain) originates from a study of neurological immune-mediated disorders. As for the study in general: Of the multiple sclerosis patients, around 35 in total, roughly 30 were relapsing-remitting and 3 were secondary progressive.

The time point: longitudinal time-point 2. Study-level points and caveats: TCR clonal expansion peaked in HTLV-1-associated myelopathy patients and was lowest in multiple sclerosis patients. None of the CDR3 amino acid sequences of expanded clones recurred across subjects, suggesting private repertoires in all groups.

The J segment lost 10 bases and the V segment lost 3 bases, leaving 12 bases of the junction unmatched. Germline lookup yields CDR1 DFQATT and CDR2 SNEGSKA (reference sequence). CDR3 length equals 14 residues. 5'RACE generated cDNA with 10-nucleotide random UMIs. From the 5' RACE reads, TCRdb called clonotypes with MiXCR, one entry per CDR3 protein. The repertoire includes some 80,000 distinct CDR3 sequences, 5.5% to 6.5% of them detected once, and over 6.5% sits in the top ten. This clonotype was counted at least ten times. The target antigen is unknown. This sequence was found in an older woman with multiple sclerosis. Sequencing input: PBMCs. The chain combines TRBV20-1 with TRBJ2-1; 7 nucleotides line up with TRBD1. The CDR3 coding sequence is TGCAGTGCTAGGGGGACAGAGAATTCAGGAGAGCAGTTCTTC. It translates to CSARGTENSGEQFF.